The table lists the clone carrying this TCR beta chain with many counts. Its specificity is not known. The sample originates from a study of CD8 T cells in ankylosing spondylitis. The V gene end was trimmed by 0 bases and the J gene end by 4 bases; junction bases not matched to a gene: 3. CDR3 length equals 15 residues. Germline assignment: CDR1 SGHTA and CDR2 FQGNSA. General study findings and limits: Disease-associated clonotypes exhibited CD8+ identity and were relatively infrequent in peripheral blood. Several highly homologous variants made up a TCR beta motif, and this motif appeared characteristic of ankylosing spondylitis blood. Disease-linked clones reportedly showed significant enrichment in matched ankylosing spondylitis synovial fluid.

For TCR beta, libraries came from quantitative 5'-RACE with molecular barcodes. MiXCR was run by TCRdb on the 5' RACE reads, yielding one entry per CDR3 protein. The sample includes 750,000 to 850,000 distinct CDR3 sequences, 12% of them seen just once. Material: blood, either unsorted or a sorted T cell fraction (not recorded which). This receptor was obtained from a male donor with ankylosing spondylitis. The chain links TRBV7-2 to TRBJ2-1; 7 bases are a match to TRBD2. The CDR3 loop is CASSLAASGYNEQFF. CDR3 coding DNA: TGTGCCAGCAGCTTAGCGGCTAGCGGTTACAATGAGCAGTTCTTC.